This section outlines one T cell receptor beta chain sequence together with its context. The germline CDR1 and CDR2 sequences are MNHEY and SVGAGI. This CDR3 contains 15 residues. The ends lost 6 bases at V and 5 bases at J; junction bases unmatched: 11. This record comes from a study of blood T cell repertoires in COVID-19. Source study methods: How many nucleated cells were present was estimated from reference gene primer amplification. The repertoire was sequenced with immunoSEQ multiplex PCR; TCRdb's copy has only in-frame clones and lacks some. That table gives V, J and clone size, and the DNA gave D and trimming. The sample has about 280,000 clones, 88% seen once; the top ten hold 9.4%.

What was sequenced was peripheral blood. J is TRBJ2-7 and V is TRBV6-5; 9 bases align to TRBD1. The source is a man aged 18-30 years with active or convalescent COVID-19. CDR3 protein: CASRGTGTGRHEQYF. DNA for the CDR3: TGTGCCAGCAGGGGGACCGGGACAGGGAGACACGAGCAGTACTTC.